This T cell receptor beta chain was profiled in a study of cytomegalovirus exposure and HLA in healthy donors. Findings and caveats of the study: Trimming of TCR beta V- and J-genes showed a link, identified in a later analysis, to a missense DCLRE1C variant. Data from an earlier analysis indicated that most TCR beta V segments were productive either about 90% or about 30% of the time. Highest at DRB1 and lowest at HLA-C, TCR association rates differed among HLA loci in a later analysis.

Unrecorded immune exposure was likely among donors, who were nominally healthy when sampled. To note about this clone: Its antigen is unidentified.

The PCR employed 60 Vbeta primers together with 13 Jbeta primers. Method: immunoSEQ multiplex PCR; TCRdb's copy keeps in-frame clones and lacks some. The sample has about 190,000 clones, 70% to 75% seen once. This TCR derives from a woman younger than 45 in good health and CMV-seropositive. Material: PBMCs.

CDR3 DNA: TGTGCCAGCAGTTTATTCCGAGGCGGGCCCGGGGAGACCCAGTACTTC. It is translated as CASSLFRGGPGETQYF. This chain links TRBV28 with TRBJ2-5; possible D gene TRBD2, 5 bases. This CDR3 is 16 amino acids long. Germline lookup yields CDR1 MDHEN and CDR2 SYDVKM. Between the trimmed V and J ends, which lost 1 base and 5 bases, there was a span of 17 bases.